A single sample gave rise to the 20 T cell receptor beta chains below, sequenced in a study of T cells in Graves' hyperthyroidism and ophthalmopathy. RNA transcripts were the template for amplifying TCR beta CDR3 regions. HTBI primers were used for first-round RT-PCR of the TCR CDR3. TCRdb re-derived calls from the multiplex PCR reads in MiXCR, one entry per CDR3 protein. This sample has approximately 400,000 distinct CDR3 sequences, with about a fifth found just once. The specimen was blood. The receptors were gathered from a young woman with Graves' hyperthyroidism.

This clonotype occurred many times. The junction shows a germline mismatch at one end, possibly a read error. V and J are TRBV28 and TRBJ2-7; D perhaps matches TRBD1 (6 bases). The CDR3 has 15 amino acids. Germline V lookup: CDR1 MDHEN, CDR2 SYDVKM. CDR3 sequence reads: CASRTLAARGYEQHF. The CDR3 bases are TGTGCCAGCAGAACTTTGGCTGCCAGGGGATACGAGCAGCACTTC.

This clonotype occurred many times. The chain carries TRBV9 and TRBJ2-5; TRBD2 matches at 13 bases. The germline V gene encodes CDR1 SGDLS and CDR2 YYNGEE. Trimming at V came to 4 bases and at J to 2 bases, leaving 2 bases not matched to a gene. The CDR3 runs to 15 residues. In DNA, the CDR3 is TGTGCCAGCAGCCCGGGACTAGCGGGGCAAGAGACCCAGTACTTC. Encoded protein: CASSPGLAGQETQYF.

Ten or more counts support this clonotype. The chain carries TRBV4-1 and TRBJ1-2; maybe TRBD1 (6 bases). The CDR3 loop spans 15 amino acids. V was cut by 1 base and J by 2 bases, with 11 bases left in between. Germline CDR1 and CDR2: MGHRA and YSYEKL. CDR3 in DNA: TGCGCCAGCAGCCAAGCTGACAGGCCGAACTATGGCTACACCTTC. Its translation: CASSQADRPNYGYTF.

This clonotype was counted ten times or more. The rearrangement joins TRBV29-1 to TRBJ1-2, with D possibly being TRBD1 (6 bases). The CDR3 runs 13 residues. The V gene lost 7 bases and the J gene lost 2 bases, with 14 bases spanning the gap. Germline lookup yields CDR1 SQVTM and CDR2 ANQGSEA. DNA of the CDR3: TGCAGCGCCTCAGACAGGCAGAACTATGGCTACACCTTC. This sequence encodes CSASDRQNYGYTF.

The chain has TRBV3-1 and TRBJ1-1; D gene uncertain. V was clipped by 0 bases and J by 5 bases, with 7 bases between them. Germline V CDR1 and CDR2: LGHDT, YNNKEL (reference sequence). CDR3 length equals 13 residues. CDR3 in amino acids: CASSQDTWTEAFF. The CDR3 DNA reads as TGTGCCAGCAGCCAAGATACGTGGACTGAAGCTTTCTTT.

This clonotype was detected a few times. The chain is built from TRBV4-2 and TRBJ2-5; D possibly corresponds to TRBD1 (6 bases). CDR1 is LGHNA, CDR2 YNFKEQ, per germline. The CDR3 length is 15 residues. The V gene lost 1 base and the J gene lost 4 bases, with 13 bases spanning the gap. CDR3 in DNA: TGTGCCAGCAGCCAAGGGACAGTTGCGGGAGAGACCCAGTACTTC. Translating it yields CASSQGTVAGETQYF.

At least ten counts were recorded for this clonotype. The rearrangement uses TRBV7-2 and TRBJ1-1; D may be TRBD1 (5 bases). Trimming left V 0 bases short and J 4 bases short, with 21 bases between. Germline CDR1 is SGHTA and CDR2 is FQGNSA. The CDR3 consists of 18 residues. The CDR3 nucleotides are TGTGCCAGCAGCTTAGCGGGGGGTTCCCCCCCTCCGACCACTGAAGCTTTCTTT. Residues: CASSLAGGSPPPTTEAFF.

V and J are TRBV12-3 or TRBV12-4 and TRBJ1-2; TRBD1 agrees at 8 bases. This CDR3 has 13 amino acids. The V gene end was trimmed by 5 bases and the J gene end by 8 bases; junction bases not matched to a gene: 7. The CDR3 reads CASSATGALGYTF. CDR3 nucleotide sequence: TGTGCCAGCAGTGCGACAGGGGCATTGGGCTACACCTTC.

This clonotype was detected ten times or more. V usage is TRBV20-1 and J usage is TRBJ1-2, with a weak D call TRBD1 (6 bases). Trimming pared 6 bases from V and 4 bases from J, leaving 18 bases between. Germline V gene lookup returns CDR1 DFQATT and CDR2 SNEGSKA (reference sequence). The CDR3 is 14 residues long. CDR3: CSAPKEGGLYGYTF. The CDR3 coding sequence is TGCAGTGCCCCCAAGGAGGGGGGGCTCTATGGCTACACCTTC.

This clonotype has at least ten counts. The V gene is TRBV6-5, the J gene TRBJ2-2; 9 bases are a match to TRBD2. The junction had 8 bases not matched to a gene; V was cut back by 0 bases and J by 6 bases. The CDR3 totals 17 residues. Germline V gene data show CDR1 as MNHEY and CDR2 as SVGAGI. CDR3 bases: TGTGCCAGCAGTTACTCGAGGCGGGGGGGCCTCCCCGGGGAGCTGTTTTTT. Translation: CASSYSRRGGLPGELFF.

The CDR3 reads CASSQDGTGWGEQYF. CDR3 nucleotides: TGCGCCAGCAGCCAAGACGGGACAGGGTGGGGAGAGCAGTACTTC. The chain combines TRBV4-1 with TRBJ2-7; TRBD1 aligns across 9 bases. J gave up 7 bases and V 0 bases, and 7 bases lay outside the gene matches. The germline CDR1 and CDR2 sequences are MGHRA and YSYEKL. The CDR3 length is 15 residues.

This clonotype appeared many times. This sequence joins TRBV10-3 and TRBJ2-2, with 10 positions matching TRBD1. Looked up from germline, CDR1 is ENHRY and CDR2 is SYGVKD. CDR3 length equals 16 residues. Trimming removed 8 bases from V and 4 bases from J; junction bases left unmatched: 10. DNA for the CDR3: TGTGCCATCGGTTGGACAGGGGGAAGGTCCACCGGGGAGCTGTTTTTT. Translation gives CAIGWTGGRSTGELFF.

This clonotype was observed at least ten times. This chain links TRBV5-6 with TRBJ2-7; no firm D call. Per germline, CDR1 SGHDT and CDR2 YYEEEE. The CDR3 runs 14 residues. Trimming shortened V by 1 base and J by 3 bases, and 11 bases separated the two germline ends. The CDR3, as DNA: TGTGCCAGCAGCTTGCAGCAAGGGCACTACGAGCAGTACTTC. This encodes CASSLQQGHYEQYF.

In its sample, this clonotype was seen many times. The V gene is TRBV5-1, the J gene TRBJ2-1; D gene unclear. The CDR3 contains 13 residues. Trimming removed 0 bases at V and 11 bases at J, with 12 bases between. From germline, CDR1 is SGHRS and CDR2 YFSETQ. The CDR3, as DNA: TGCGCCAGCAGCTTGGAGGCGGCGGAAAAGCAGTTCTTC. Translated: CASSLEAAEKQFF.

The rearrangement uses TRBV4-1 and TRBJ2-5; 14 bases align to TRBD2. The CDR3 sequence is 19 residues long. Looked up from germline, CDR1 is MGHRA and CDR2 is YSYEKL. The V gene end was trimmed by 4 bases and the J gene end by 5 bases; junction bases not matched to a gene: 15. The CDR3 DNA follows: TGCGCCAGCAGCCCCCGAACGAGACTAGCGGGGGGGCTCAGGGAGACCCAGTACTTC. This gives the protein CASSPRTRLAGGLRETQYF.

The chain employs TRBV6-1 and TRBJ1-6, with 8 bases that match TRBD1. Germline CDR1 reads MNHNS; CDR2 reads SASEGT. The CDR3 length is 15 residues. V gave up 8 bases and J gave up 9 bases; unmatched junction bases: 12. The CDR3 DNA follows: TGTGCCAGCGCCGATCAACAGGGGGAAGGTTCACCCCTCCACTTT. This sequence encodes CASADQQGEGSPLHF.

This clonotype showed up many times. The chain is built from TRBV10-3 and TRBJ1-2, with D unclear. The V gene's germline CDR1 is ENHRY and CDR2 SYGVKD. Trimming took off 2 bases at V and 4 bases at J, with 5 bases between the two ends. The CDR3 has 12 residues. Written as DNA, the CDR3 is TGTGCCATCAGTGAGAGGTCCTATGGCTACACCTTC. Amino acids: CAISERSYGYTF.

This clonotype was observed many times. J is TRBJ1-1 and V is TRBV2; the D gene is possibly TRBD1 (5 bases). CDR1 is SNHLY and CDR2 is FYNNEI in the germline V gene. CDR3 length: 16 amino acids. V was cut by 3 bases and J by 2 bases, with 16 bases left in between. The CDR3 nucleotides read TGTGCCAGCAGTGATTTAAGCGAGGGGAGCAACACTGAAGCTTTCTTT. It encodes CASSDLSEGSNTEAFF.

This clonotype occurred many times. CDR3 residues: CAISVERDRYEQYF. The CDR3 DNA reads TGTGCCATCAGTGTGGAACGGGACCGCTACGAGCAGTACTTC. The chain combines TRBV10-3 with TRBJ2-7; D assignment may be TRBD1 or TRBD2 (5 bases each). The CDR3 loop spans 14 amino acids. Trimming took off 4 bases at V and 3 bases at J, with 13 bases between the two ends. The germline CDR1 and CDR2 sequences are ENHRY and SYGVKD.

Many counts were recorded for this clonotype. This may stem from a read error, because a much larger clone lies one nucleotide away. The V call is TRBV12-3 or TRBV12-4, the J call TRBJ1-1; 7 positions match TRBD1. The CDR3 is made up of 17 amino acids. V shed 5 bases, J shed 3 bases, and the junction held 15 bases outside the gene matches. The CDR3 loop is CASSPTWRRGRDTEAFF. Here the CDR3 DNA reads TGTGCCAGCAGTCCCACGTGGCGGAGGGGGCGGGACACTGAAGCTTTCTTT.